The 23 T cell receptor beta chains given below trace back to one sample, sequenced in a study of beta chain features in type 1 diabetes. Every isolated RNA sample was fully reverse transcribed, so sequencing captured expressed TCRB transcripts. Sequenced by immunoSEQ multiplex PCR; TCRdb stores in-frame clones only, minus some. The sample lists approximately 120,000 clones, roughly 43% occurring once. Sequencing was done on a sample of stem cell memory CD4+ T cells from blood. These receptors came from a young woman in good health.

This clone was detected a few times. The chain employs TRBV28 and TRBJ2-7; possibly TRBD2 for D (5 bases). V was trimmed by 3 bases and J by 6 bases, leaving 21 bases between them. The CDR3 spans 16 residues. CDR1 and CDR2 (germline): MDHEN, SYDVKM. CDR3 nucleotides: TGTGCCAGCAGTTTGGGTCCTCGGGGATTAACCCGCGAGCAGTACTTC. It codes for CASSLGPRGLTREQYF.

This clone has a handful of counts. The chain joins TRBV7-8 to TRBJ2-1; D possibly corresponds to TRBD2 (6 bases). Looked up from germline, CDR1 is SGHVS and CDR2 is FQNEAQ. V lost 1 base to trimming and J lost 5 bases, with 15 bases between them. The CDR3 covers 16 residues. The CDR3 spells CASSLEALASHNEQFF. CDR3 DNA: TGTGCCAGCAGCTTAGAGGCCCTAGCGTCCCACAATGAGCAGTTCTTC.

This rearrangement joins TRBV7-3 to TRBJ1-1; weak D call: TRBD1 (6 bases). The CDR3 has 15 amino acids. Germline CDR1 and CDR2: SGHTA and FQGTGA. Trimming stripped 0 bases from V and 6 bases from J, with 14 bases between. This CDR3 is CASSLTAGAISEAFF. For the CDR3, the DNA is TGTGCCAGCAGCTTAACGGCGGGGGCCATCTCTGAAGCTTTCTTT.

The rearrangement uses TRBV5-1 and TRBJ1-1; 8 bases fit TRBD1. This CDR3 region has 15 residues. The J segment lost 4 bases and the V segment lost 2 bases, leaving 7 bases of the junction unmatched. From germline, CDR1 is SGHRS and CDR2 YFSETQ. In DNA, the CDR3 is TGCGCCAGCAGCTTAACACAGGGGGTCGGCACTGAAGCTTTCTTT. This encodes CASSLTQGVGTEAFF.

The chain is built from TRBV28 and TRBJ2-7; tentatively, D is TRBD1 (5 bases). The length of the CDR3 is 12 residues. V gave up 3 bases and J gave up 4 bases, with 7 bases separating them. Germline-derived CDR1 and CDR2 are MDHEN and SYDVKM. The CDR3 protein is CASSLGQYEQYF. The CDR3 region has the DNA TGTGCCAGCAGTTTGGGGCAGTACGAGCAGTACTTC.

The genes are TRBV27 and TRBJ2-1; D is perhaps TRBD2 (6 bases). Germline assignment: CDR1 MNHEY and CDR2 SMNVEV (reference sequence). Trimming removed 6 bases from V and 3 bases from J, with 15 bases in between. The CDR3 covers 15 residues. CDR3 residues: CASSPGPRDYNEQFF. The CDR3 nucleotides read TGTGCCAGCAGCCCCGGTCCGCGGGACTACAATGAGCAGTTCTTC.

This chain joins TRBV5-4 and TRBJ2-1, with 7 bases aligning to TRBD2. Per germline, CDR1 SGHNT and CDR2 YYREEE (reference sequence). This CDR3 is built from 15 residues. The trim removed 4 bases at V and 7 bases at J, leaving 11 bases unmatched. The CDR3 DNA reads as TGTGCCAGCAGCCAAAGCGGGACCAGTAAGAATGAGCAGTTCTTC. This encodes CASSQSGTSKNEQFF.

The chain links TRBV12-5 to TRBJ2-7, with D maybe TRBD1 (6 bases). Germline lookup yields CDR1 LGHNT and CDR2 FRNRAP. V lost 6 bases to trimming and J lost 0 bases, with 18 bases between them. This CDR3 has 16 amino acids. The CDR3 loop reads CASGSDTSQGSYEQYF. The CDR3 bases are TGTGCTAGTGGGTCAGATACTTCACAGGGCTCCTACGAGCAGTACTTC.

The CDR3 region has the DNA TGTGCCAGCGCACTACTGGGGAGATCTCCTGAAGCTTTCTTT. Translated: CASALLGRSPEAFF. The chain employs TRBV18 and TRBJ1-1; D gene ambiguous. The germline V gene has CDR1 KGHSH and CDR2 LQKENI. The CDR3 sequence is 14 residues long. Between the trimmed V and J ends, which lost 8 bases and 6 bases, there was a span of 19 bases.

This chain connects TRBV11-2 to TRBJ2-1; tentative D call: TRBD2 (5 bases). Trimming stripped 5 bases from V and 4 bases from J, with 21 bases between. CDR3 length equals 17 residues. Germline V lookup: CDR1 SGHAT, CDR2 FQNNGV. This CDR3 reads CASSNPSLAVGYNEQFF. The CDR3 bases are TGTGCCAGCAGCAACCCTAGCTTGGCGGTGGGGTACAATGAGCAGTTCTTC.

The chain carries TRBV10-3 and TRBJ1-1, with TRBD1 as a possible D gene (6 bases). V was trimmed by 5 bases and J by 1 base, leaving 11 bases between them. Germline-derived CDR1 and CDR2 are ENHRY and SYGVKD. This CDR3 spans 14 amino acids. This CDR3 is CAISQTGGNTEAFF. The CDR3 DNA follows: TGTGCCATCAGTCAGACAGGCGGGAACACTGAAGCTTTCTTT.

J is TRBJ1-2 and V is TRBV6-1; D gene unclear. Trimming cost V 4 bases and J 8 bases, with 11 bases left between them. The germline V gene encodes CDR1 MNHNS and CDR2 SASEGT. The CDR3 is 12 amino acids. CDR3 sequence (DNA): TGTGCCAGCAGTGCGGCAGGAAGGGGCTACACCTTC. Residues: CASSAAGRGYTF.

The chain combines TRBV28 with TRBJ1-2, with D tentatively TRBD1 (5 bases). CDR1 is MDHEN and CDR2 is SYDVKM in the germline V gene. There are 14 residues in the CDR3. The germline V and J ends were trimmed by 2 bases and 6 bases, with 13 bases remaining between them. CDR3 sequence: CASSLLRGGNGYTF. The CDR3 nucleotides are TGTGCCAGCAGTTTACTAAGGGGCGGGAATGGCTACACCTTC.

This chain uses TRBV7-2 with TRBJ2-3; 9 bases map to TRBD2. V trimming: 6 bases; J trimming: 10 bases; junction bases outside the gene matches: 14. The CDR3 sequence is 15 residues long. CDR1 and CDR2 from the germline V gene are SGHTA and FQGNSA. CDR3 sequence: CASSLAASGAQAQYF. The CDR3 nucleotides read TGTGCCAGCAGTCTGGCGGCTAGCGGGGCCCAAGCGCAGTATTTT. Combining the CDR3 with reference TRBV7-2 and TRBJ2-3 gives the whole variable domain GAGVSQSPSNKVTEKGKDVELRCDPISGHTALYWYRQSLGQGLEFLIYFQGNSAPDKSGLPSDRFSAERTGGSVSTLTIQRTQQEDSAVYLCASSLAASGAQAQYFGPGTRLTVL.

The J gene is TRBJ2-1, the V gene TRBV5-1; 15 positions agree with TRBD2. The CDR3 sequence is 16 residues long. V gave up 4 bases and J gave up 8 bases; unmatched junction bases: 7. Germline CDR1 is SGHRS and CDR2 is YFSETQ. The CDR3 nucleotides are TGCGCCAGCAGCGGGACTAGCGGGAGGATCCGTGATGAGCAGTTCTTC. It encodes CASSGTSGRIRDEQFF.

The V and J genes are TRBV19 and TRBJ2-5; 7 bases map to TRBD1. The length of the CDR3 is 15 residues. Germline V gives CDR1 LNHDA, CDR2 SQIVND (reference sequence). Unmatched junction bases numbered 12, after V lost 6 bases and J lost 5 bases. In nucleotides, the CDR3 is TGTGCCAGTAGCCCCGGGACAGAAGGCTGGGAGACCCAGTACTTC. Protein sequence: CASSPGTEGWETQYF.

A single count supports this clone. The V and J genes are TRBV5-1 and TRBJ2-7; 7 nucleotides line up with TRBD2. This CDR3 region has 13 residues. Germline CDR1 reads SGHRS; CDR2 reads YFSETQ. Germline trimming cut 4 bases from V and 3 bases from J; bases unmatched to any gene: 4. CDR3: CASSLPGGYEQYF. The CDR3 coding sequence is TGCGCCAGCAGCCTTCCGGGAGGCTACGAGCAGTACTTC.

This clone turned up a few times. V usage is TRBV6-1 and J usage is TRBJ2-7; possibly TRBD2 for D (5 bases). CDR1 is MNHNS and CDR2 is SASEGT in the germline V gene. There are 13 residues in the CDR3. V was pared by 6 bases and J by 7 bases, with 16 bases between. CDR3 residues: CASRVARGKEQYF. CDR3 in DNA: TGTGCCAGCAGGGTGGCGCGAGGGAAGGAGCAGTACTTC.

In this sample, this clone turned up a few times. This chain joins TRBV28 and TRBJ2-5, with a weak D call TRBD2 (7 bases). Trimming cost V 5 bases and J 7 bases, with 17 bases left between them. This CDR3 has 14 residues. CDR1 and CDR2 (germline): MDHEN, SYDVKM. The CDR3 DNA follows: TGTGCCAGCAGTCCTCCAACAGGGAGGGCGACCCAGTACTTC. As protein: CASSPPTGRATQYF.

V gene TRBV4-2 combines with J gene TRBJ2-3; D is possibly TRBD2 (5 bases). The V end was cut by 1 base, the J end by 6 bases, with 14 bases between. From germline, CDR1 is LGHNA and CDR2 YNFKEQ. The CDR3 sequence is 15 residues long. The CDR3 protein is CASSQAGISGDTQYF. DNA for the CDR3: TGTGCCAGCAGCCAAGCGGGAATCTCCGGGGATACGCAGTATTTT.

CDR3 residues: CASSEPTGGTYEQYF. The CDR3 nucleotides are TGTGCCAGCAGCGAACCCACAGGGGGAACCTACGAGCAGTACTTC. The V and J genes are TRBV5-5 and TRBJ2-7, with 8 bases aligning to TRBD1. CDR1 SGHKS and CDR2 YYEKEE come from the germline V gene (reference sequence). After removal of 4 bases from V and 2 bases from J, the junction contained 8 bases not matched to a gene. This CDR3 contains 15 residues.

The CDR3 protein is CASSHRQGEYYGYTF. DNA of the CDR3: TGTGCCAGCAGCCACCGACAGGGAGAGTACTATGGCTACACCTTC. V and J are TRBV6-5 and TRBJ1-2; 7 nucleotides match TRBD1. This CDR3 region has 15 residues. The ends lost 6 bases at V and 3 bases at J; junction bases unmatched: 10. The V gene's germline CDR1 is MNHEY and CDR2 SVGAGI.

The chain joins TRBV2 to TRBJ2-7; D gene ambiguous. V was trimmed by 0 bases and J by 2 bases, leaving 8 bases between them. The CDR3 totals 14 residues. CDR1 and CDR2 from the germline V gene are SNHLY and FYNNEI. The chain's CDR3 is CASSEAGTTYEQYF. CDR3 bases: TGTGCCAGCAGTGAAGCGGGCACAACCTACGAGCAGTACTTC.